The TCR beta chain under discussion was sequenced for a study of beta chain features in type 1 diabetes. Findings of the study overall: Shortening that was moderate but significant affected the TCRB CDR3s of Type 1 diabetes patients in all four CD4+ subsets.

Every isolated RNA sample was fully reverse transcribed, so sequencing captured expressed TCRB transcripts. Clones were read by immunoSEQ multiplex PCR, and TCRdb kept only the in-frame ones, dropping some. The table includes hundreds of thousands of clones, around 15% detected once. Regarding this clone: The antigen remains undetermined.

The sequence derives from a man in his late teens or twenties with type 1 diabetes. Sequencing was done on a sample of naive CD4+ T cells from blood.

The DNA of the CDR3 is TGCAGTGCTAGCAAGAGGGAGCAGTACTTC. This sequence encodes CSASKREQYF. J is TRBJ2-7 and V is TRBV20-1, with D uncertain. Germline-derived CDR1 and CDR2 are DFQATT and SNEGSKA (reference sequence). Between the trimmed V and J ends, which lost 3 bases and 7 bases, there was a span of 7 bases. The CDR3 is 10 residues long.